The clone carrying this T cell receptor (beta chain) was observed a handful of times. The antigen remains undetermined. The data were obtained in a study of identical twins. General study results and limits: Out-of-frame sharing of TCR alpha in monozygotic twins was underestimated by models. The authors noted that invariant MAIT and iNKT cells could partly confound zero-insertion analyses. Twins' surplus sharing was weaker for beta out-of-frame sequences.

Donors were all healthy Caucasians. From the 5' RACE reads, TCRdb called clonotypes with MiXCR, one entry per CDR3 protein. Of more than 400,000 distinct CDR3 sequences listed, roughly 15% are singletons. The CDR3 has 11 residues. Germline lookup yields CDR1 SEHNR and CDR2 FQNEAQ (reference sequence). V was trimmed by 10 bases and J by 5 bases, leaving 11 bases between them. These data also featured in a second study, about yellow fever vaccine responses in identical twins.

The sequence was obtained from a woman aged 18-35 years in good health. Sequencing was performed on CD4+ T cells sorted from blood. J is TRBJ1-1 and V is TRBV7-9; tentative D call: TRBD1 (5 bases). CDR3 residues: CAIWGGTEAFF. Written as DNA, the CDR3 is TGTGCCATTTGGGGGGGAACTGAAGCTTTCTTT. Together with reference TRBV7-9 and TRBJ1-1, the CDR3 gives the full variable domain: DTGVSQNPRHKITKRGQNVTFRCDPISEHNRLYWYRQTLGQGPEFLTYFQNEAQLEKSRLLSDRFSAERPKGSFSTLEIQRTEQGDSAMYLCAIWGGTEAFFGQGTRLTVV.